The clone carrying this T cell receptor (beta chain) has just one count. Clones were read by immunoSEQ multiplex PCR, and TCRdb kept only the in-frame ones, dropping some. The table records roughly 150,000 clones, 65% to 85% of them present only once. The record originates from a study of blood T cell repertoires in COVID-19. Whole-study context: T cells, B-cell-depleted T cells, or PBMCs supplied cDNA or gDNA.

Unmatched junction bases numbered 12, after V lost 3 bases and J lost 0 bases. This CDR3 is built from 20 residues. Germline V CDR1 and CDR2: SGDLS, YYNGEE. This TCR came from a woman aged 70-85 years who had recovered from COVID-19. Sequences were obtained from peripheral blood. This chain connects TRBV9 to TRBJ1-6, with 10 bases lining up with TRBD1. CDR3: CASSAGGLGQGSSYNSPLHF. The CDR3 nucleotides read TGTGCCAGCAGCGCCGGGGGATTGGGACAGGGGAGCTCCTATAATTCACCCCTCCACTTT.